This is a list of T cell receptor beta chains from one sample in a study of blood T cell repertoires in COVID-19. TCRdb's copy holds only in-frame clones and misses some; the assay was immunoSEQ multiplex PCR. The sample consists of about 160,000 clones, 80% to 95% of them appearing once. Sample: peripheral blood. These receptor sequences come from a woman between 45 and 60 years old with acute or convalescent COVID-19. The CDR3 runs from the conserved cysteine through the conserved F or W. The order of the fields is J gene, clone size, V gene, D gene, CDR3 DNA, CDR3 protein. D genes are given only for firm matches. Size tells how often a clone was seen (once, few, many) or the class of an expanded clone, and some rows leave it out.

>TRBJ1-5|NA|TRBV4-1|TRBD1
TGCGCCAGCAGCCAAAGAGTACAGGGGGAGATTCAGCCCCAGCATTTT
CASSQRVQGEIQPQHF
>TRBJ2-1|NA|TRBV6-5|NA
TGTGCCAGCAGCGGGAGCCTCTACAATGGGCAGTTCTTC
CASSGSLYNGQFF
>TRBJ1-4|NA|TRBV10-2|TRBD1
TGCGCCAGCAGTTCTATAGACAGGGGCCATGAAAAACTGTTTTTT
CASSSIDRGHEKLFF
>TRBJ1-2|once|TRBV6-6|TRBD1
TGTGCCAGCAGCCCCGGACAGGAGGCGACTAACTATGGCTACACCTTC
CASSPGQEATNYGYTF
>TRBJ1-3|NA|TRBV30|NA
TGTGCCTGGAGTGCCCTCTCAAACACCATATATTTT
CAWSALSNTIYF
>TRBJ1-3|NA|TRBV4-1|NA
TGCGCCAGCAGCCAGCTAGGAAGGACAGTAAAAACTCCCAAAGGGGTATATTTT
CASSQLGRTVKTPKGVYF
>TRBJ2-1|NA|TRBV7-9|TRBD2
TGTGCCAGCAGCCTCGGGACTAGCGGGAGAGGGACCTACAATGAGCAGTTCTTC
CASSLGTSGRGTYNEQFF
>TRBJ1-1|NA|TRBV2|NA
TGTGCCAGCAGGGGGAGAGAGAACACTGAAGCTTTCTTT
CASRGRENTEAFF
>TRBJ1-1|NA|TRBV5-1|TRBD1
TGCGCCAGCAGTCCGGACAGGGGATGGACTGAAGCTTTCTTT
CASSPDRGWTEAFF
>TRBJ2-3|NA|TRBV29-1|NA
TGCAGCGCCAGGGCTAGTACGGATACGCAGTATTTT
CSARASTDTQYF
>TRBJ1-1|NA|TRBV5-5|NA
TGTGCCAGCAGCTTGCTCGCGATGAACACTGAAGCTTTCTTT
CASSLLAMNTEAFF